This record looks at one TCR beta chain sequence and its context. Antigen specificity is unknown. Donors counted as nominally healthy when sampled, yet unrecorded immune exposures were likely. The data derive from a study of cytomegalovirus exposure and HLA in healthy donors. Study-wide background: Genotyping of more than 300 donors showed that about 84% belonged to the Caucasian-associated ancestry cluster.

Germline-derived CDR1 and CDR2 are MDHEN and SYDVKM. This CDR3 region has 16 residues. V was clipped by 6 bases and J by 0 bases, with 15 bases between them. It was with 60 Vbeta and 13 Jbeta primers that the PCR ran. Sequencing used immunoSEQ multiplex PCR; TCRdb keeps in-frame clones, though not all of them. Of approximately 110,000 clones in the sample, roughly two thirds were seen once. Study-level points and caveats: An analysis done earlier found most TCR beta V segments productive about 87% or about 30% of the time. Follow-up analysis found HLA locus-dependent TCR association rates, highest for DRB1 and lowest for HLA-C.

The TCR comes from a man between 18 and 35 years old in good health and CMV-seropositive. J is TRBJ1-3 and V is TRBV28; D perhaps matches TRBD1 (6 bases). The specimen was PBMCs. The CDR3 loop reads CASSPDRTFSGNTIYF. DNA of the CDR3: TGTGCCAGCAGCCCTGACAGGACCTTCTCTGGAAACACCATATATTTT.